These 19 T cell receptor beta chains were sequenced from one sample in a study of cytomegalovirus exposure and HLA in healthy donors. The PCR was carried out with 60 Vbeta primers and 13 Jbeta primers. Assay: immunoSEQ multiplex PCR; the TCRdb copy retains only in-frame clones and omits some. Altogether roughly 100,000 clones are present, 80% being singletons, with the ten largest covering 6.9%. The specimen was PBMCs. Every receptor here comes from a man aged 30 to 45 in good health and CMV-seropositive.

This CDR3 reads CASGDRGGAGANVLTF. In DNA form, the CDR3 reads TGTGCCAGCGGAGACAGGGGTGGTGCTGGGGCCAACGTCCTGACTTTC. The rearrangement joins TRBV27 to TRBJ2-6; 8 bases line up with TRBD1. V shed 8 bases and J 2 bases; nucleotides not matched to a gene: 8. Germline values: CDR1 MNHEY, CDR2 SMNVEV (reference sequence). The CDR3 length is 16 residues.

This chain connects TRBV28 to TRBJ2-7; D gene uncertain. The CDR3 is 13 amino acids. The V and J ends lost 3 bases and 6 bases respectively, with 12 bases between them. Germline V lookup: CDR1 MDHEN, CDR2 SYDVKM. The CDR3 coding sequence is TGTGCCAGCAGTTTCCGAAGCGAGGCCGAGCAGTACTTC. It yields the protein CASSFRSEAEQYF.

The chain couples TRBV4-1 to TRBJ2-1; TRBD2 matches at 8 bases. Trimming removed 3 bases from V and 4 bases from J; junction bases left unmatched: 11. CDR3 length: 17 amino acids. CDR1 is MGHRA, CDR2 YSYEKL, per germline. The CDR3 DNA reads as TGCGCCAGCAGCCAGGCGGCAGCGGGGGATTCGTACAATGAGCAGTTCTTC. Its translation is CASSQAAAGDSYNEQFF.

This chain uses TRBV7-6 with TRBJ2-5; no firm D call. Trimming removed 0 bases from V and 5 bases from J, with 7 bases in between. Germline-derived CDR1 and CDR2 are SGHVS and FNYEAQ. This CDR3 comprises 13 residues. The CDR3 loop reads CASSLARLETQYF. CDR3 sequence (DNA): TGTGCCAGCAGCTTAGCTAGATTGGAGACCCAGTACTTC.

This clone was observed a few times. V gene TRBV29-1 combines with J gene TRBJ1-2; a weak D match, TRBD1 (5 bases). In germline, CDR1 is SQVTM, CDR2 ANQGSEA. V lost 6 bases, J lost 5 bases, and 16 bases lay in between. This CDR3 is 13 amino acids long. The CDR3: CSVLRQSEYGYTF. CDR3 DNA: TGCAGCGTGCTACGACAGAGCGAATATGGCTACACCTTC.

CDR3 coding DNA: TGTGCCATCAGTGCCTTGGACAGCTCCTACAATGAGCAGTTCTTC. This sequence encodes CAISALDSSYNEQFF. This chain joins TRBV10-3 and TRBJ2-1, with TRBD1 as a possible D gene (6 bases). The CDR3 runs to 15 residues. Germline CDR1 and CDR2: ENHRY and SYGVKD. Trimming left V 4 bases short and J 0 bases short, with 10 bases between.

V and J are TRBV7-6 and TRBJ2-1; the match to TRBD2 covers 7 bases. CDR1 SGHVS and CDR2 FNYEAQ come from the germline V gene. The CDR3 is 15 residues long. V lost 7 bases to trimming and J lost 8 bases; unmatched junction nucleotides: 14. CDR3 sequence: CASTRGGRASDEQFF. In DNA form, the CDR3 reads TGTGCCAGCACCCGCGGAGGGAGGGCCTCGGATGAGCAGTTCTTC. The whole variable domain, remainder taken from reference TRBV7-6 and TRBJ2-1, is GAGVSQSPRYKVTKRGQDVALRCDPISGHVSLYWYRQALGQGPEFLTYFNYEAQQDKSGLPNDRFSAERPEGSISTLTIQRTEQRDSAMYRCASTRGGRASDEQFFGPGTRLTVL.

CDR3 sequence reads: CASSWGGQRRKYSPLHF. CDR3 in DNA: TGTGCCAGCAGCTGGGGAGGTCAGAGGAGGAAATATTCACCCCTCCACTTT. The chain links TRBV11-2 to TRBJ1-6, with D unresolved. Germline loops: CDR1 SGHAT, CDR2 FQNNGV. The CDR3 runs 17 residues. V was pared by 4 bases and J by 8 bases, with 21 bases between. Full variable domain (outside the CDR3, taken from reference TRBV11-2 and TRBJ1-6): EAGVAQSPRYKIIEKRQSVAFWCNPISGHATLYWYQQILGQGPKLLIQFQNNGVVDDSQLPKDRFSAERLKGVDSTLKIQPAKLEDSAVYLCASSWGGQRRKYSPLHFGNGTRLTVT.

The rearrangement links TRBV19 to TRBJ2-3, with D perhaps TRBD1 (6 bases). Germline CDR1 reads LNHDA; CDR2 reads SQIVND (reference sequence). The CDR3 spans 14 residues. The V gene lost 2 bases and the J gene lost 2 bases, with 8 bases spanning the gap. The CDR3 is CASSIRQDTDTQYF. The DNA for the CDR3 is TGTGCCAGTAGTATAAGACAGGACACAGATACGCAGTATTTT. The full variable domain, its missing parts supplied by reference TRBV19 and TRBJ2-3, is DGGITQSPKYLFRKEGQNVTLSCEQNLNHDAMYWYRQDPGQGLRLIYYSQIVNDFQKGDIAEGYSVSREKKESFPLTVTSAQKNPTAFYLCASSIRQDTDTQYFGPGTRLTVL.

The rearrangement uses TRBV30 and TRBJ2-3; a weak D match, TRBD2 (6 bases). CDR1 and CDR2 (germline): GTSNPN, SVGIG (reference sequence). The CDR3 runs 15 residues. V lost 1 base and J 4 bases, leaving 15 bases between the germline ends. The CDR3 region is CAWSAGSDRADTQYF. The CDR3 bases are TGTGCCTGGAGTGCCGGGAGCGATAGGGCAGATACGCAGTATTTT.

This sequence joins TRBV6-6 and TRBJ1-4; D remains unclear. Per germline, CDR1 MNHNY and CDR2 SVGAGI (reference sequence). The CDR3 has 14 residues. V was trimmed by 2 bases and J by 5 bases, leaving 9 bases between them. As DNA, the CDR3 is TGTGCCAGCAGTTACAGTAGCCTGAATGAAAAACTGTTTTTT. This translates into CASSYSSLNEKLFF.

The rearrangement links TRBV4-1 to TRBJ2-6, with D possibly matching TRBD2 (5 bases). Per germline, CDR1 MGHRA and CDR2 YSYEKL. V lost 5 bases, J lost 4 bases, and 21 bases lay in between. The CDR3 totals 18 residues. The CDR3, as DNA: TGCGCCAGCAGCTACCAGGATCGCCGGGGTTACGGGGCCAACGTCCTGACTTTC. This codes for CASSYQDRRGYGANVLTF.

The chain uses TRBV5-1 and TRBJ2-5; D unclear. The V end was cut by 5 bases, the J end by 9 bases, with 11 bases between. This CDR3 comprises 11 residues. Per germline, CDR1 SGHRS and CDR2 YFSETQ. The CDR3 bases are TGCGCCAGCAGACTCGGAGAACCCCAGTACTTC. Its translation: CASRLGEPQYF. Supplemented by reference TRBV5-1 and TRBJ2-5, the full variable domain reads KAGVTQTPRYLIKTRGQQVTLSCSPISGHRSVSWYQQTPGQGLQFLFEYFSETQRNKGNFPGRFSGRQFSNSRSEMNVSTLELGDSALYLCASRLGEPQYFGPGTRLLVL.

The V call is TRBV7-8, the J call TRBJ2-7, with D tentatively TRBD2 (6 bases). CDR1 is SGHVS, CDR2 FQNEAQ, per germline. The CDR3 loop spans 15 amino acids. With 1 base removed from V and 1 base from J, the gap between germline ends came to 11 bases. The CDR3 bases are TGTGCCAGCAGCTTAGATAGGGACTTATCCTACGAGCAGTACTTC. Its translation is CASSLDRDLSYEQYF.

This clone was counted once. The V call is TRBV19, the J call TRBJ2-1, with TRBD1 as a possible D gene (6 bases). With 3 bases removed from V and 0 bases from J, the gap between germline ends came to 12 bases. Germline CDR1 and CDR2: LNHDA and SQIVND (reference sequence). The CDR3 has 16 residues. Written as DNA, the CDR3 is TGTGCCAGTAGTATTCAGGGGAGAAGCTCCTACAATGAGCAGTTCTTC. Translating it yields CASSIQGRSSYNEQFF. The full variable domain, completed using reference TRBV19 and TRBJ2-1, is DGGITQSPKYLFRKEGQNVTLSCEQNLNHDAMYWYRQDPGQGLRLIYYSQIVNDFQKGDIAEGYSVSREKKESFPLTVTSAQKNPTAFYLCASSIQGRSSYNEQFFGPGTRLTVL.

The V and J genes are TRBV30 and TRBJ2-7, with 12 nucleotides matching TRBD2. The CDR3 extends over 14 amino acids. CDR1 and CDR2 (germline): GTSNPN, SVGIG (reference sequence). V was clipped by 3 bases and J by 5 bases; unmatched bases: 5. The CDR3 loop reads CAWSWLAGGDEQYF. The CDR3 DNA is TGTGCCTGGAGCTGGCTAGCGGGGGGGGACGAGCAGTACTTC. Combining the CDR3 with reference TRBV30 and TRBJ2-7 gives the whole variable domain SQTIHQWPATLVQPVGSPLSLECTVEGTSNPNLYWYRQAAGRGLQLLFYSVGIGQISSEVPQNLSASRPQDRQFILSSKKLLLSDSGFYLCAWSWLAGGDEQYFGPGTRLTVT.

Only a few counts were recorded for this clone. This sequence joins TRBV27 and TRBJ1-5; 9 positions agree with TRBD1. V trimming: 6 bases; J trimming: 5 bases; junction bases outside the gene matches: 2. From germline, CDR1 is MNHEY and CDR2 SMNVEV (reference sequence). CDR3 length: 13 amino acids. The CDR3 region has the DNA TGTGCCAGCAGAGGGACAGGGTATCAGCCCCAGCATTTT. Translating gives CASRGTGYQPQHF.

The chain carries TRBV14 and TRBJ1-2; D is unclear. Trimming cost V 4 bases and J 3 bases, with 9 bases left between them. The germline CDR1 and CDR2 sequences are SGHDN and FVKESK. The CDR3 extends over 13 amino acids. The CDR3 loop reads CASSRDTYYGYTF. CDR3 sequence (DNA): TGTGCCAGCAGCCGAGACACTTACTATGGCTACACCTTC.

The gene calls are TRBV27 and TRBJ2-1; D unresolved. There are 14 residues in the CDR3. V lost 9 bases and J lost 5, with 17 bases in between. CDR1 and CDR2 from the germline V gene are MNHEY and SMNVEV (reference sequence). As DNA, the CDR3 is TGTGCCAGTTGTAACGTGGGCACTGACAATGAGCAGTTCTTC. It codes for CASCNVGTDNEQFF.